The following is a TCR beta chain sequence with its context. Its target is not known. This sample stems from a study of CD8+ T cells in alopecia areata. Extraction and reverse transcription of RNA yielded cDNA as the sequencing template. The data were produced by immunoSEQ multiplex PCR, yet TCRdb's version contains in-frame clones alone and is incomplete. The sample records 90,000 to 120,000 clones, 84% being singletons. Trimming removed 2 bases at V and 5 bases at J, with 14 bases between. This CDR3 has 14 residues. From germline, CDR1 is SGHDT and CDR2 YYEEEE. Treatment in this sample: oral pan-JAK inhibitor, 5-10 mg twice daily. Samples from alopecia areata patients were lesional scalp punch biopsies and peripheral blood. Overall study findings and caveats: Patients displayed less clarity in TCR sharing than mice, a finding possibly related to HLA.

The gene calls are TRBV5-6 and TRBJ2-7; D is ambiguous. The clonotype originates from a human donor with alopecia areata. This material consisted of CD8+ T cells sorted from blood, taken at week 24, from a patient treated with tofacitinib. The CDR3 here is CASSFSSEGNEQYF. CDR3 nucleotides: TGTGCCAGCAGCTTTTCGTCGGAAGGAAACGAGCAGTACTTC.